These 22 T cell receptor beta chains were sequenced from one sample in a study of blood T cells in healthy people across ages. Primers used in a second PCR of about 7 to 11 cycles were a sample-barcoded 5' primer and a J-beta primer mix. TCRdb recomputed calls from the 5' RACE reads with MiXCR, one row per CDR3 protein. The sample carries about 2 million distinct CDR3 sequences, just under 50% recorded once. The sequenced material came from blood. The receptors derive from a woman in her thirties or forties in good health.

This clonotype was found a few times. The chain couples TRBV4-3 to TRBJ2-5, with TRBD2 matching over 9 bases. The CDR3 contains 16 residues. Germline lookup yields CDR1 LGHNA and CDR2 YSLEER. V shed 2 bases, J shed 5 bases, and the junction held 9 bases outside the gene matches. The CDR3 region has the DNA TGCGCCAGCAGCCAAAACGCGGGGGGGGTCCGTGAGACCCAGTACTTC. Amino acid sequence: CASSQNAGGVRETQYF.

Here the CDR3 DNA reads TGTGCCAGCAAATCGGAACAGAGAATGGGTCAGCCCCAGCATTTT. This encodes CASKSEQRMGQPQHF. V usage is TRBV6-6 and J usage is TRBJ1-5; D uncertain. CDR3 size: 15 residues. Per the germline V gene, CDR1 is MNHNY and CDR2 is SVGAGI (reference sequence). Deletions cut 7 bases from V and 6 bases from J, with 19 bases between.

This sequence joins TRBV24-1 and TRBJ2-4; TRBD2 is a possible D gene (5 bases). The closer fit of TRBJ2-5 to the DNA end suggests the J call may be wrong. Germline values: CDR1 KGHDR, CDR2 SFDVKD. The CDR3 totals 16 residues. The CDR3 nucleotides are TGTGCCACCAGTGATAGGACGGGGTCTACCCCAGAGACCCAGTACTTC. This sequence encodes CATSDRTGSTPETQYF.

J is TRBJ1-4 and V is TRBV20-1, with 7 nucleotides matching TRBD1. Germline V gives CDR1 DFQATT, CDR2 SNEGSKA (reference sequence). This CDR3 comprises 16 residues. V dropped 4 bases and J dropped 3; count of bases not matched to a gene: 11. CDR3 loop: CSATLTGSRANEKLFF. The DNA for the CDR3 is TGCAGTGCTACCTTGACAGGGTCAAGGGCTAATGAAAAACTGTTTTTT.

This chain links TRBV6-6 with TRBJ1-4; D gene ambiguous. The CDR3 totals 15 residues. Trimming took off 6 bases at V and 10 bases at J, with 21 bases between the two ends. CDR1 MNHNY and CDR2 SVGAGI come from the germline V gene (reference sequence). This CDR3 is CASSKEFGLRGKLFF. The DNA of the CDR3 is TGTGCCAGCAGCAAAGAATTCGGACTGAGAGGAAAACTGTTTTTT.

V usage is TRBV7-2 and J usage is TRBJ2-3; 12 bases line up with TRBD2. Germline assignment: CDR1 SGHTA and CDR2 FQGNSA. The CDR3 loop spans 17 amino acids. Trimming cost V 3 bases and J 4 bases; bases outside gene matches: 8. The CDR3, as DNA: TGTGCCAGCAGCTTCGGTTCGACTAGCGGGGGAGCAGATACGCAGTATTTT. It translates to CASSFGSTSGGADTQYF.

This sequence joins TRBV6-6 and TRBJ2-1; D not resolved. The CDR3 is 15 residues long. CDR1 is MNHNY, CDR2 SVGAGI, per germline (reference sequence). V was trimmed by 8 bases and J by 2 bases, leaving 16 bases between them. The CDR3 DNA reads as TGTGCCAGCTGTATTGGCGGAAGGGCCTACAATGAGCAGTTCTTC. Its protein product is CASCIGGRAYNEQFF.

This clonotype was counted between two and nine times. J is TRBJ1-5 and V is TRBV6-1, with D unclear. Trimming pared 2 bases from V and 1 base from J, leaving 9 bases between. Germline-derived CDR1 and CDR2 are MNHNS and SASEGT. The CDR3 runs 15 residues. CDR3 DNA: TGTGCCAGCAGTGAACCGTCCATAAGCAATCAGCCCCAGCATTTT. Protein: CASSEPSISNQPQHF.

The chain is built from TRBV27 and TRBJ1-6, with 9 bases fitting TRBD1. This CDR3 has 15 residues. The germline V gene encodes CDR1 MNHEY and CDR2 SMNVEV (reference sequence). The V gene end was trimmed by 3 bases and the J gene end by 11 bases; junction bases not matched to a gene: 8. For the CDR3, the DNA is TGTGCCAGCAGTTTGGAGGGACAGGGTTATCCACCCCTCCACTTT. As protein: CASSLEGQGYPPLHF.

DNA for the CDR3: TGTGCCAGCAGTCGCGGGACTCCCGGACGGGATACGCAGTATTTT. This gives the protein CASSRGTPGRDTQYF. This chain connects TRBV28 to TRBJ2-3; perhaps TRBD2 as D (6 bases). CDR3 length: 15 amino acids. The ends were cut back, 5 bases at V and 6 bases at J, with 18 bases in the middle. Germline assignment: CDR1 MDHEN and CDR2 SYDVKM.

This clonotype was picked up a small number of times. The chain is built from TRBV20-1 and TRBJ1-2; D is undetermined. The V gene's germline CDR1 is DFQATT and CDR2 SNEGSKA (reference sequence). Trimming took 5 bases from V and 1 from J, leaving 11 bases between them. The CDR3 totals 13 residues. This CDR3 is CSARTGYNYGYTF. The CDR3 bases are TGCAGTGCTCGGACGGGATATAACTATGGCTACACCTTC.

Concerning this clonotype itself: The junction departs from the called germline gene at one end, perhaps through a read error. The chain has TRBV3-1 and TRBJ1-2, with 7 positions matching TRBD1. CDR3 length: 16 amino acids. Germline V gene sequence: CDR1 LGHDT, CDR2 YNNKEL (reference sequence). This chain's CDR3 is CASGQDPGQTNYGYTF. CDR3 coding DNA: TGTGCCAGCGGCCAAGACCCGGGACAGACTAACTATGGCTACACCTTC.

The V call is TRBV27, the J call TRBJ1-5; D ambiguous. The CDR3 totals 14 residues. Per germline, CDR1 MNHEY and CDR2 SMNVEV (reference sequence). The V end lost 3 bases, the J end lost 3 bases, and 9 bases lay between the germline ends. The CDR3 DNA is TGTGCCAGCAGTTTCCGACGGACCAATCAGCCCCAGCATTTT. Translation: CASSFRRTNQPQHF.

This chain uses TRBV7-8 with TRBJ1-5; D is ambiguous. Trimming removed 5 bases at V and 6 bases at J, with 11 bases between. Germline values: CDR1 SGHVS, CDR2 FQNEAQ. CDR3 length equals 13 residues. The CDR3 nucleotides are TGTGCCAGCAGCGTATCAGCGGCTCAGCCCCAGCATTTT. Protein: CASSVSAAQPQHF.

V and J are TRBV24-1 and TRBJ2-2; 7 bases fit TRBD1. CDR3 length equals 15 residues. From germline, CDR1 is KGHDR and CDR2 SFDVKD. J was trimmed by 2 bases and V by 7 bases; bases with no gene match: 6. The CDR3 region has the DNA TGTGCCACCAGGCCTACAGGGGTTAACACCGGGGAGCTGTTTTTT. Translation: CATRPTGVNTGELFF.

There are a few counts of this clonotype. This chain connects TRBV28 to TRBJ2-7; D possibly uses TRBD1 or TRBD2 (5 bases each). The CDR3 consists of 15 residues. Between the trimmed V and J ends, which lost 7 bases and 5 bases, there was a span of 21 bases. Germline CDR1 and CDR2: MDHEN and SYDVKM. As DNA, the CDR3 is TGTGCCAGCACCACCGCGGGCCCCGGGGACCACGAGCAGTACTTC. Its protein product is CASTTAGPGDHEQYF.

This clonotype showed up just a few times. The V call is TRBV20-1, the J call TRBJ2-3; 7 positions match TRBD2. The ends lost 2 bases at V and 2 bases at J; junction bases unmatched: 7. Germline V gene sequence: CDR1 DFQATT, CDR2 SNEGSKA (reference sequence). The CDR3 has 15 residues. CDR3 loop: CSARLGGGATDTQYF. The CDR3 DNA follows: TGCAGTGCTAGACTTGGCGGGGGAGCCACAGATACGCAGTATTTT.

The rearrangement links TRBV6-5 to TRBJ2-3, with 10 bases lining up with TRBD2. Germline V gives CDR1 MNHEY, CDR2 SVGAGI. V dropped 0 bases and J dropped 2; count of bases not matched to a gene: 5. This CDR3 comprises 17 residues. CDR3 coding DNA: TGTGCCAGCAGTTACTCGGATAGCGGGGGGTACACAGATACGCAGTATTTT. Translating it yields CASSYSDSGGYTDTQYF.

The rearrangement links TRBV9 to TRBJ2-7; the D gene is possibly TRBD2 (6 bases). CDR3 length: 15 amino acids. CDR1 and CDR2 (germline): SGDLS, YYNGEE. The V end lost 0 bases, the J end lost 2 bases, and 12 bases lay between the germline ends. The CDR3 protein is CASSVGRDSTYEQYF. The DNA of the CDR3 is TGTGCCAGCAGCGTAGGGCGGGACTCCACCTACGAGCAGTACTTC.

This chain's CDR3 is CASSQRPLLSGGASGANVLTF. The CDR3 bases are TGCGCCAGCAGCCAGAGACCCCTCTTGAGCGGGGGGGCCAGTGGGGCCAACGTCCTGACTTTC. V gene TRBV4-3 combines with J gene TRBJ2-6, with 10 bases fitting TRBD2. Germline V CDR1 and CDR2: LGHNA, YSLEER. This CDR3 has 21 amino acids. The junction had 17 bases not matched to a gene; V was cut back by 3 bases and J by 3 bases.

The chain couples TRBV20-1 to TRBJ2-1; TRBD1 agrees at 9 bases. Looked up from germline, CDR1 is DFQATT and CDR2 is SNEGSKA (reference sequence). After removal of 3 bases from V and 7 bases from J, the junction contained 4 bases not matched to a gene. This CDR3 is built from 13 residues. CDR3 coding DNA: TGCAGTGCTAGGGGACAGGGCGGGAATGAGCAGTTCTTC. It specifies CSARGQGGNEQFF.

This chain links TRBV11-1 with TRBJ1-1, with D hard to call. This CDR3 is 14 amino acids long. V lost 5 bases, J lost 5 bases, and 15 bases lay in between. CDR1 is SGHAT and CDR2 is FQDESV in the germline V gene (reference sequence). CDR3 amino acids: CASSLLPLGTEAFF. The CDR3 nucleotides read TGTGCCAGCAGCCTACTACCCCTTGGTACTGAAGCTTTCTTT.